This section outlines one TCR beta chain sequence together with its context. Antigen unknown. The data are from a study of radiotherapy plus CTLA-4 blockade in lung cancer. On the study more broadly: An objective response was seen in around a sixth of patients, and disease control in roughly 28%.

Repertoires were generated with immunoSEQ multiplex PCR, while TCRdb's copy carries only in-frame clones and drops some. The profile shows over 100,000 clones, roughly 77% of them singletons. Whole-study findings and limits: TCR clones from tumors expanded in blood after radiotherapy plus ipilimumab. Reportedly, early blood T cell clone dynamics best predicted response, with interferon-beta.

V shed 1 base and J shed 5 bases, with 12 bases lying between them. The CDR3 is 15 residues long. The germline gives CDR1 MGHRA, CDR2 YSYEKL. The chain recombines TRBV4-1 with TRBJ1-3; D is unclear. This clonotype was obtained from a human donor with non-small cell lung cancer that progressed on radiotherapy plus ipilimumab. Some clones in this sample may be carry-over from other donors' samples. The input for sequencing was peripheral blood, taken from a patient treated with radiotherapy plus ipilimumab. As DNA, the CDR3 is TGCGCCAGCAGCCAAGGGCGCAGCCTGAGAAACACCATATATTTT. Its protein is CASSQGRSLRNTIYF.